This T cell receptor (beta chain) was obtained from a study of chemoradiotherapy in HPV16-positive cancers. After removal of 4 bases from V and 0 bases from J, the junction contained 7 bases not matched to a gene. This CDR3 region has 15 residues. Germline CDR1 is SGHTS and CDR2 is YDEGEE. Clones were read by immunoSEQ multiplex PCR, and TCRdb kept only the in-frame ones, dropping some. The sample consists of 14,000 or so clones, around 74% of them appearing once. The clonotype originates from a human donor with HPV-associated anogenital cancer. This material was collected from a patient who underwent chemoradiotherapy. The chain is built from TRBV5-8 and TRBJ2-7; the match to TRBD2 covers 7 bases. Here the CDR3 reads CASSPGSGRSYEQYF. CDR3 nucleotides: TGTGCCAGCAGCCCGGGTAGCGGGCGCTCCTACGAGCAGTACTTC.